This T cell receptor beta chain was recorded in a study of blood T cell repertoires in COVID-19. Study in general: PBMCs, B-cell-depleted T cells, or T cells provided the cDNA or gDNA that made up the material.

Germline V gene sequence: CDR1 SGHAT, CDR2 FQNNGV. V gave up 0 bases and J gave up 0 bases, with 4 bases separating them. The CDR3 loop spans 14 amino acids. Per the original methods: Reference gene primer amplification gave estimated nucleated cell counts. TCRdb's copy holds only in-frame clones and misses some; the assay was immunoSEQ multiplex PCR. The DNA was the basis for D and trimming; V, J and clone size are from that table. The data contain about 92,000 clones, 80% of them seen just once; the ten biggest clones take up roughly 8.6%. Sequencing was carried out using peripheral blood. This sequence joins TRBV11-2 and TRBJ2-3; D gene uncertain. This receptor was obtained from a man in his fifties who had recovered from COVID-19. The CDR3 sequence: CASSLDLSTDTQYF. The CDR3 DNA sequence: TGTGCCAGCAGCTTAGACCTTAGCACAGATACGCAGTATTTT.